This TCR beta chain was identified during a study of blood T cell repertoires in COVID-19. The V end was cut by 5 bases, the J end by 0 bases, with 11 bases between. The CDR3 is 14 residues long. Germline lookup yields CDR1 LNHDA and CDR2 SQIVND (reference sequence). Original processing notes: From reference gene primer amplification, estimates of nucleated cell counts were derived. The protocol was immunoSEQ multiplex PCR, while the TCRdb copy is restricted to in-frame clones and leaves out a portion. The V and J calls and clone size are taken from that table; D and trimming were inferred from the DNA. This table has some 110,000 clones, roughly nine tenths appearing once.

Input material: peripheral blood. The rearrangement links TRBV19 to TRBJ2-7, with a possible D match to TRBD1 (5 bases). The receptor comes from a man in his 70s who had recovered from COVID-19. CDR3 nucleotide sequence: TGTGCCAGTAGTGAACAGGCTAGCTCCTACGAGCAGTACTTC. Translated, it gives CASSEQASSYEQYF.